This T cell receptor beta chain was sequenced in a study of shared clonotypes between healthy human individuals. Overall study findings and caveats: Researchers sampled only blood; tissue repertoires likely differ. Among donors, the sharing of clonotypes was expected to be influenced by sequencing depth. For sorted subsets, rarefaction showed incomplete sequencing despite large depth.

Regarding this clone: Its antigen is unidentified.

CD45RO-negative, CCR7-selected cells formed the naive CD8 fraction, which excluded terminally differentiated effector memory CD45RA+ cells. CDR1 is MNHNS and CDR2 is SASEGT in the germline V gene. Trimming took off 3 bases at V and 5 bases at J, with 10 bases between the two ends. The CDR3 consists of 13 residues. Once extracted for a subset, genomic DNA was divided evenly among several immunoSEQ plates. The assay was immunoSEQ multiplex PCR, and TCRdb's table has in-frame clones only and misses some. Of 1.5 million to 2.5 million clones in the sample, about 95% are singletons; the top ten hold 0.9% to 1.5%.

The V call is TRBV6-1, the J call TRBJ1-1; weak D call: TRBD1 (6 bases). The clonotype originates from a young man in good health. Sample: naive CD8+ T cells sorted from blood. The CDR3 DNA is TGTGCCAGCAGTGATTTAGGGGGAACTGAAGCTTTCTTT. It translates to CASSDLGGTEAFF.